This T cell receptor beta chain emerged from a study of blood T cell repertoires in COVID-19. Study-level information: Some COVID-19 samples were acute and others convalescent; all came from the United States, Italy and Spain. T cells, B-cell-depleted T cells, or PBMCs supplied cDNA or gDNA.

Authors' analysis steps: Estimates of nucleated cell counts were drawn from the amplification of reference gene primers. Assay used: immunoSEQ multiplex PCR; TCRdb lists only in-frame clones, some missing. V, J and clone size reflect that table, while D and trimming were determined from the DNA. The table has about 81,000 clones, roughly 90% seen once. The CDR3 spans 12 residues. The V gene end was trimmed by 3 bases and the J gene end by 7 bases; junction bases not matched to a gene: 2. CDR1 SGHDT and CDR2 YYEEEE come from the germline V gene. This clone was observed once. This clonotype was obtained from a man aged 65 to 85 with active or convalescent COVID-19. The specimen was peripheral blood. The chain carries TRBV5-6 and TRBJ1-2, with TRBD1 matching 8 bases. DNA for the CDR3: TGTGCCAGCAGCTGGACAGGGTCTGGCTACACCTTC. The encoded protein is CASSWTGSGYTF.